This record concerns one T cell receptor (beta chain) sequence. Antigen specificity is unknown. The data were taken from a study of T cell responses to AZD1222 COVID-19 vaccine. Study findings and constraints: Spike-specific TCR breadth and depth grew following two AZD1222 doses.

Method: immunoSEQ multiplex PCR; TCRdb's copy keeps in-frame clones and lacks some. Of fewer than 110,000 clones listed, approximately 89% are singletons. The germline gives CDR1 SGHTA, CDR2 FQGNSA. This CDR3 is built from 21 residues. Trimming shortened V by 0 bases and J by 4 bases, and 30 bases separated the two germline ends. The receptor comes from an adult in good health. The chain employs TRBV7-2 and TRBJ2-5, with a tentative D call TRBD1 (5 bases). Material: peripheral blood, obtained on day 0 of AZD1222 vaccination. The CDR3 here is CASSLAPVRWGPTAVLETQYF. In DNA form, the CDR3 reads TGTGCCAGCAGCTTAGCGCCGGTGAGATGGGGCCCCACCGCGGTCTTAGAGACCCAGTACTTC. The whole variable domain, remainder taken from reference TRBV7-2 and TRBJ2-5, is GAGVSQSPSNKVTEKGKDVELRCDPISGHTALYWYRQSLGQGLEFLIYFQGNSAPDKSGLPSDRFSAERTGGSVSTLTIQRTQQEDSAVYLCASSLAPVRWGPTAVLETQYFGPGTRLLVL.